This TCR beta chain was sequenced during a study of T cells in Graves' hyperthyroidism and ophthalmopathy. Study conclusions and caveats: Most thyroid-expanded clonotypes above 0.001 were also found in blood.

Ophthalmopathy cases met thresholds of Clinical Activity Score at least 3, NOSPECS grade at least 4 and duration under 3 months. The authors obtained PBMCs from about 9 ml of fresh peripheral blood. TCR beta CDR3 sequences were amplified from RNA transcripts. The primer set for the first-round RT-PCR of the TCR CDR3 was HTBI. TCRdb reprocessed the multiplex PCR reads via MiXCR and lists one record per CDR3 protein. The data contain approximately 520,000 distinct CDR3 sequences, less than 25% of them singletons. A remark on this clonotype: Its antigen is undetermined.

From germline, CDR1 is LNHDA and CDR2 SQIVND (reference sequence). V was clipped by 0 bases and J by 6 bases, with 8 bases between them. This CDR3 contains 13 residues. V and J are TRBV19 and TRBJ1-1; D possibly corresponds to TRBD1 (5 bases). The TCR comes from a woman in her 30s with Graves' ophthalmopathy. Material for sequencing was blood. The CDR3 DNA sequence: TGTGCCAGTAGTATAGAGAGGACATCTGAAGCTTTCTTT. Encoded protein: CASSIERTSEAFF.